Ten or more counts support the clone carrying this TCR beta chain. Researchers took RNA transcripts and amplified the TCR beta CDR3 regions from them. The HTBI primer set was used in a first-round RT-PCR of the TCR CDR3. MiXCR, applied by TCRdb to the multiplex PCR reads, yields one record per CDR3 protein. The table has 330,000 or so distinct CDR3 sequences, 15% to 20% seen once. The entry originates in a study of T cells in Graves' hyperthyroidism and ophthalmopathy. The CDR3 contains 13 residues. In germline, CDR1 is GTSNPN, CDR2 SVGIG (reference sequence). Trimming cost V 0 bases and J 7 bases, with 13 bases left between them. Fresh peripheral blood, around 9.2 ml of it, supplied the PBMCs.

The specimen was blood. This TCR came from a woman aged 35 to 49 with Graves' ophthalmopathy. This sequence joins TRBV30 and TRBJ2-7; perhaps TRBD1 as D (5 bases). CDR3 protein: CAWSVDRTTEQYF. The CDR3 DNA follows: TGTGCCTGGAGTGTAGACCGGACAACTGAGCAGTACTTC.